These 5 T cell receptor beta chains were all obtained from the same sample, sequenced in a study of radiation and T cells in renal cell carcinoma. Described time point: baseline pretreatment blood. Treatment here: 15 Gy SBRT to primary tumor, nephrectomy 4 weeks later. Profiling relied on immunoSEQ multiplex PCR, and the TCRdb table lists in-frame clones only, not all of them. Altogether under 25,000 clones are present, around 80% being singletons, with the ten largest covering 35% to 50%. The sequencing used blood, collected from a patient whose treatment included radiotherapy and nephrectomy. These receptors were collected from a man between 60 and 75 years old with renal cell carcinoma.

This rearrangement joins TRBV6-5 to TRBJ2-1; no definite D call. The germline CDR1 and CDR2 sequences are MNHEY and SVGAGI. The ends were cut back, 5 bases at V and 6 bases at J, with 17 bases in the middle. This CDR3 contains 15 residues. The CDR3 coding sequence is TGTGCCAGCAGTCAAGTTAGCCCTCTCGGCAATGAGCAGTTCTTC. This encodes CASSQVSPLGNEQFF.

The gene calls are TRBV2 and TRBJ2-7; 7 nucleotides agree with TRBD1. The germline V gene has CDR1 SNHLY and CDR2 FYNNEI. CDR3 length equals 13 residues. Unmatched junction bases numbered 10, after V lost 8 bases and J lost 6 bases. CDR3 nucleotide sequence: TGTGCCAGCCAGAGGGGGCAGGTCAGCGAGCAGTACTTC. This translates into CASQRGQVSEQYF.

The rearrangement joins TRBV2 to TRBJ2-7; the D gene is possibly TRBD1 (7 bases). Trimming stripped 4 bases from V and 7 bases from J, with 14 bases between. Germline loops: CDR1 SNHLY, CDR2 FYNNEI. This CDR3 contains 13 residues. In DNA form, the CDR3 reads TGTGCCAGCAGTGGGCAGGGGGGAGCGGAGCAGTACTTC. Residues: CASSGQGGAEQYF.

This sequence joins TRBV4-3 and TRBJ1-1; D might be TRBD1 (5 bases). The germline gives CDR1 LGHNA, CDR2 YSLEER. Trimming took off 2 bases at V and 1 base at J, with 8 bases between the two ends. The CDR3 loop spans 14 amino acids. The CDR3 here is CASSQLGGNTEAFF. CDR3 nucleotide sequence: TGCGCCAGCAGCCAACTGGGGGGGAACACTGAAGCTTTCTTT.

The genes are TRBV10-3 and TRBJ2-1, with 16 bases that match TRBD2. CDR3 size: 17 residues. CDR1 is ENHRY, CDR2 SYGVKD, per germline. The V segment lost 11 bases and the J segment 0 bases; nucleotides outside the gene matches: 7. As DNA, the CDR3 is TGTGCCGTTGGGACTAGCGGGAGGGCGAGCTCCTACAATGAGCAGTTCTTC. Amino acids: CAVGTSGRASSYNEQFF.